These T cell receptor beta chains were read from a single sample in a study of cytomegalovirus exposure and HLA in healthy donors. TCRdb keeps only in-frame clones here, not all; method: immunoSEQ multiplex PCR. The sample is made up of about 140,000 clones, and the top ten hold 0.96% of it. Sequencing was performed on PBMCs. The receptors stem from a male donor in good health and CMV-seronegative. The CDR3 runs from the conserved cysteine through the conserved F or W. A D gene is named only where the DNA matches it firmly.

TRBV7-2,TRBJ2-3,TRBD2,CADSSGGGTDTQYF,TGTGCCGATTCTAGCGGGGGGGGCACAGATACGCAGTATTTT
TRBV7-2,TRBJ2-1,-,CASSLAQLGGNEQFF,TGTGCCAGCAGCTTAGCACAGTTGGGAGGCAATGAGCAGTTCTTC
TRBV6-6,TRBJ1-1,-,CASSSYEAFF,TGTGCCAGCAGCTCCTATGAAGCTTTCTTT
TRBV20-1,TRBJ1-2,-,CSAVDSYGYTF,TGCAGTGCTGTCGACAGCTATGGCTACACCTTC
TRBV9,TRBJ2-1,-,CASSVEGGINEQFF,TGTGCCAGCAGCGTAGAAGGCGGAATCAATGAGCAGTTCTTC
TRBV2,TRBJ2-1,TRBD2,CASSEASGGFYNEQFF,TGTGCCAGCAGTGAAGCCAGCGGGGGGTTTTACAATGAGCAGTTCTTC
TRBV9,TRBJ1-1,TRBD1,CASSLGTGAGETEAFF,TGTGCCAGCAGCCTAGGGACAGGGGCGGGAGAAACTGAAGCTTTCTTT
TRBV19,TRBJ1-1,TRBD1,CASSIGTGAMNTEAFF,TGTGCCAGTAGTATCGGGACAGGGGCTATGAACACTGAAGCTTTCTTT
TRBV27,TRBJ1-5,TRBD1,CASSGTGYNQPQHF,TGTGCCAGCAGTGGGACAGGTTATAATCAGCCCCAGCATTTT
TRBV6-5,TRBJ2-6,TRBD2,CASSFSGSRGANVLTF,TGTGCCAGCAGTTTTAGCGGGAGTCGTGGGGCCAACGTCCTGACTTTC
TRBV19,TRBJ2-1,-,CASSEGTLVMSEQFF,TGTGCCAGTAGTGAGGGGACATTGGTGATGAGTGAGCAGTTCTTC
TRBV9,TRBJ2-1,TRBD2,CASSVASGGAAYNEQFF,TGTGCCAGCAGCGTGGCTAGCGGGGGGGCCGCCTACAATGAGCAGTTCTTC
TRBV19,TRBJ1-5,TRBD1,CASSLRTGFNQPQHF,TGTGCCAGTAGCCTTCGGACAGGCTTCAATCAGCCCCAGCATTTT
TRBV30,TRBJ2-3,TRBD2,CALESGGITDTQYF,TGTGCCCTGGAATCGGGAGGGATCACAGATACGCAGTATTTT
TRBV5-8,TRBJ2-1,TRBD1,CASTRTGECLF,TGTGCCAGCACCCGGACAGGGGAGTGCCTCTTC
TRBV6-6,TRBJ1-2,-,CASRTRGLDGYTF,TGTGCCAGCAGAACCCGGGGTTTAGATGGCTACACCTTC
TRBV6-6,TRBJ1-2,-,CASSYRGDNYGYTF,TGTGCCAGCAGTTACCGGGGGGATAACTATGGCTACACCTTC
TRBV7-8,TRBJ1-5,-,CASSATNQAQHF,TGTGCCAGCAGCGCGACCAACCAGGCCCAGCATTTT
TRBV19,TRBJ2-2,-,CASRSGAGELFF,TGTGCCAGTAGATCGGGGGCCGGGGAGCTGTTTTTT
TRBV30,TRBJ1-2,TRBD1,CAWSYRGPYGYTF,TGTGCCTGGAGTTACAGGGGGCCCTATGGCTACACCTTC
TRBV27,TRBJ2-7,TRBD2,CASSMPGGFDEQYF,TGTGCCAGCTCCATGCCGGGGGGGTTTGACGAGCAGTACTTC
TRBV10-1,TRBJ2-7,-,CASSGPPGAGYEQYF,TGCGCCAGCAGTGGGCCCCCGGGTGCGGGTTACGAGCAGTACTTC
TRBV18,TRBJ2-3,-,CASSLGLDTDTQYF,TGTGCCAGCTCACTGGGACTTGACACAGATACGCAGTATTTT
TRBV5-6,TRBJ2-7,TRBD1,CASSLTWDSWYEQYF,TGTGCCAGCAGCTTAACTTGGGACAGTTGGTACGAGCAGTACTTC
TRBV30,TRBJ1-2,-,CAWATGQLGYGYTF,TGTGCCTGGGCTACGGGACAACTCGGATATGGCTACACCTTC
TRBV6-1,TRBJ1-5,TRBD1,CASSGGTGGDSNQPQHF,TGTGCCAGCAGTGGAGGGACAGGGGGCGATAGCAATCAGCCCCAGCATTTT
TRBV11-1,TRBJ2-1,-,CASSLDRNDEQFF,TGTGCCAGCAGCTTAGACAGAAACGATGAGCAGTTCTTC
TRBV25-1,TRBJ2-4,-,CASSAGQLAKNIQYF,TGTGCCAGCAGTGCTGGGCAGCTAGCCAAAAACATTCAGTACTTC
TRBV25-1,TRBJ2-7,TRBD1,CASSAGTGNYEQYF,TGTGCCAGCAGTGCCGGGACAGGGAACTACGAGCAGTACTTC
TRBV27,TRBJ1-2,-,CASSRGESGGYTF,TGTGCCAGCAGCCGGGGTGAGTCCGGAGGCTACACCTTC
TRBV28,TRBJ1-5,-,CASSREKGVGQPQHF,TGCGCCAGCAGTCGAGAGAAGGGGGTTGGTCAGCCCCAGCATTTT
TRBV30,TRBJ2-5,TRBD2,CAWSVWGKAGRETQYF,TGTGCCTGGAGTGTATGGGGGAAAGCGGGGAGAGAGACCCAGTACTTC
TRBV18,TRBJ1-1,-,CASSPLEGTEAFF,TGTGCCAGCTCACCACTCGAGGGCACTGAAGCTTTCTTT
TRBV6-5,TRBJ2-1,TRBD2,CASSYSGLAGGNEQFF,TGTGCCAGCAGTTACTCGGGACTAGCGGGAGGTAATGAGCAGTTCTTC
TRBV7-9,TRBJ2-2,-,CASSPPGELTTGELFF,TGTGCCAGCAGCCCGCCAGGGGAACTCACCACCGGGGAGCTGTTTTTT
TRBV5-1,TRBJ2-3,TRBD2,CASSAAGTSTNTQYF,TGCGCCAGCAGCGCAGCCGGGACTAGTACGAATACGCAGTATTTT
TRBV9,TRBJ2-5,TRBD2,CASSATSGSLVETQYF,TGTGCCAGCAGCGCGACTAGCGGTTCTCTGGTCGAGACCCAGTACTTC
TRBV6-5,TRBJ2-7,TRBD1,CASSAGTGRHEQYF,TGTGCCAGCAGTGCCGGGACAGGGAGACACGAGCAGTACTTC
TRBV7-3,TRBJ2-7,TRBD1,CASSPLGQGASSTPYEQYF,TGTGCCAGCAGCCCTTTGGGACAGGGGGCTTCTTCCACTCCTTACGAGCAGTACTTC
TRBV5-1,TRBJ1-1,TRBD1,CASSLRTGANTEAFF,TGCGCCAGCAGCTTAAGGACAGGGGCGAACACTGAAGCTTTCTTT
TRBV2,TRBJ2-7,-,CASRYRLPYEQYF,TGTGCCAGCAGGTACAGGCTACCCTACGAGCAGTACTTC
TRBV6-1,TRBJ1-2,TRBD1,CASTGGQGLSGYTF,TGTGCCAGCACAGGGGGGCAGGGTCTAAGTGGCTACACCTTC
TRBV19,TRBJ2-7,-,CASRSGRAYEQYF,TGTGCCAGTAGAAGTGGCAGGGCCTACGAGCAGTACTTC
TRBV13,TRBJ1-1,TRBD1,CASSSGQGAAFF,TGTGCCAGCAGCTCCGGGCAGGGGGCGGCTTTCTTT
TRBV25-1,TRBJ1-5,-,CASSEAPRGQPQHF,TGTGCCAGCAGTGAGGCCCCACGGGGACAGCCCCAGCATTTT
TRBV5-1,TRBJ2-1,-,CASNTGDRLNEQFF,TGCGCCAGCAATACAGGTGACCGTCTCAATGAGCAGTTCTTC
TRBV19,TRBJ2-1,TRBD2,CASSIGSLAGVHEQFF,TGTGCCAGTAGTATAGGATCTCTAGCGGGAGTACATGAGCAGTTCTTC
TRBV5-1,TRBJ2-7,TRBD2,CASSSSGSYEQYF,TGCGCCAGCAGCTCTAGCGGCTCCTACGAGCAGTACTTC
TRBV19,TRBJ2-2,TRBD1,CASSKDRGSANTGELFF,TGTGCCAGTAGTAAAGACAGGGGGTCCGCGAACACCGGGGAGCTGTTTTTT
TRBV13,TRBJ1-2,-,CASSLVGGRDYGYTF,TGTGCCAGCAGCTTGGTTGGGGGCCGGGACTATGGCTACACCTTC
TRBV6-5,TRBJ2-7,-,CASSYLGMGGTYEQYF,TGTGCCAGCAGTTACCTTGGTATGGGAGGAACCTACGAGCAGTACTTC